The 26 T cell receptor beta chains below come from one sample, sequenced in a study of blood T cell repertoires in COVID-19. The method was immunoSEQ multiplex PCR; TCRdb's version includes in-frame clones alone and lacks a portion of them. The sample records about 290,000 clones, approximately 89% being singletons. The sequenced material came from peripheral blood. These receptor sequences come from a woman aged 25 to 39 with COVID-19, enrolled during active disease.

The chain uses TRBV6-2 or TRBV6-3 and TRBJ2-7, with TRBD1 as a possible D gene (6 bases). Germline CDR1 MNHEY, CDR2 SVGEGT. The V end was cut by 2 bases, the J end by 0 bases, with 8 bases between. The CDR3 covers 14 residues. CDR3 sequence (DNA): TGTGCCAGCAGTTACGACAGGCCCTCCTACGAGCAGTACTTC. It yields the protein CASSYDRPSYEQYF.

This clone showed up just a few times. In nucleotides, the CDR3 is TGTGCCAGCAGTGAGGAGGGCCAGTCTCGCAATGAGCAGTTCTTC. Translating gives CASSEEGQSRNEQFF. This chain joins TRBV2 and TRBJ2-1; D possibly corresponds to TRBD2 (6 bases). V was clipped by 3 bases and J by 6 bases, with 15 bases between them. Per the germline V gene, CDR1 is SNHLY and CDR2 is FYNNEI. The CDR3 length is 15 residues.

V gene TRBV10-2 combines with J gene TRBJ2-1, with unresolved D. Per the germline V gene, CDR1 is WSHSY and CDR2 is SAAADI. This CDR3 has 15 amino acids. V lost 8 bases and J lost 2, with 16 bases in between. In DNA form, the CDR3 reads TGCGCCAGCCAAGATGTCAACGGTGCCTACAATGAGCAGTTCTTC. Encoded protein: CASQDVNGAYNEQFF.

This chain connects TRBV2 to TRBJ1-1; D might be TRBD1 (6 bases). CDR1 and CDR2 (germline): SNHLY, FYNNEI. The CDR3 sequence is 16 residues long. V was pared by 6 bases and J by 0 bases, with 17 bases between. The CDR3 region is CASRWGQGSMNTEAFF. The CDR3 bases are TGTGCCAGCAGGTGGGGGCAGGGGAGCATGAACACTGAAGCTTTCTTT.

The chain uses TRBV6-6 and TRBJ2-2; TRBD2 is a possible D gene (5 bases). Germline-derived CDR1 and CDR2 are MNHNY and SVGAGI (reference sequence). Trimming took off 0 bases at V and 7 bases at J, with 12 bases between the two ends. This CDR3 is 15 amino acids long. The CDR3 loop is CASSYSVRVGGELFF. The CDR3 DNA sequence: TGTGCCAGCAGTTACTCCGTGCGGGTGGGCGGGGAGCTGTTTTTT.

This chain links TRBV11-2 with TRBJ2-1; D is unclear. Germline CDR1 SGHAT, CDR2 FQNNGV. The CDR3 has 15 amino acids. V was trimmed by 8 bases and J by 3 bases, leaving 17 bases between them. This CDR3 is CASRTLVSLYNEQFF. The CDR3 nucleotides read TGTGCCAGCCGTACCCTAGTTAGTCTCTACAATGAGCAGTTCTTC. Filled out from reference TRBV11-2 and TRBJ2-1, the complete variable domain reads EAGVAQSPRYKIIEKRQSVAFWCNPISGHATLYWYQQILGQGPKLLIQFQNNGVVDDSQLPKDRFSAERLKGVDSTLKIQPAKLEDSAVYLCASRTLVSLYNEQFFGPGTRLTVL.

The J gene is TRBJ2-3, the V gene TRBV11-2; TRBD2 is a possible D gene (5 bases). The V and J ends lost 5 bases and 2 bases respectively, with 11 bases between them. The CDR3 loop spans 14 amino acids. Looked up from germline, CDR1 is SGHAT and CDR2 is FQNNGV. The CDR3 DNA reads TGTGCCAGCAGCCCGGAGGTGATCACAGATACGCAGTATTTT. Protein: CASSPEVITDTQYF.

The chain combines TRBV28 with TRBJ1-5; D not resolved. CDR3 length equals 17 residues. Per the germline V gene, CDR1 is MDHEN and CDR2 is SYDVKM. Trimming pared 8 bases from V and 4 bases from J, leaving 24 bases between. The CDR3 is CASVRLWTLGRNQPQHF. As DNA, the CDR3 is TGTGCCAGCGTACGATTATGGACTCTTGGAAGAAATCAGCCCCAGCATTTT.

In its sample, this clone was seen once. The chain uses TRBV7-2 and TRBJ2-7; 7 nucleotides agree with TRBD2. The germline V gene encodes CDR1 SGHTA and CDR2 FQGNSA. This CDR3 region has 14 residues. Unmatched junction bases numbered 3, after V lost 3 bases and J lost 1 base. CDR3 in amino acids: CASSLGGRSYEQYF. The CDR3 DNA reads TGTGCCAGCAGCTTGGGGGGGAGGTCCTACGAGCAGTACTTC.

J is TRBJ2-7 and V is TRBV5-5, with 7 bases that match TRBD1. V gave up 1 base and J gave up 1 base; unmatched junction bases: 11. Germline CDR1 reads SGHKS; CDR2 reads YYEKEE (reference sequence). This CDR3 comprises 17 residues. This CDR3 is CASSLFMRQGSSYEQYF. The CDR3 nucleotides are TGTGCCAGCAGCTTGTTCATGAGACAGGGTTCATCCTACGAGCAGTACTTC.

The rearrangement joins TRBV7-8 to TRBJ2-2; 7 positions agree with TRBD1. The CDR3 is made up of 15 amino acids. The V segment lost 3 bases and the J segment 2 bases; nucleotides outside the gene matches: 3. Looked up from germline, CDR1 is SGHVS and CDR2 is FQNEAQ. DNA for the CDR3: TGTGCCAGCAGCTTGACAGGGATAAACACCGGGGAGCTGTTTTTT. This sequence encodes CASSLTGINTGELFF.

The CDR3 loop is CASSWRTDTGELFF. The CDR3 bases are TGCGCCAGCAGCTGGAGGACGGACACCGGGGAGCTGTTTTTT. The chain couples TRBV5-1 to TRBJ2-2; D perhaps matches TRBD2 (5 bases). The V and J ends lost 3 bases and 3 bases respectively, with 9 bases between them. Germline V lookup: CDR1 SGHRS, CDR2 YFSETQ. The length of the CDR3 is 14 residues.

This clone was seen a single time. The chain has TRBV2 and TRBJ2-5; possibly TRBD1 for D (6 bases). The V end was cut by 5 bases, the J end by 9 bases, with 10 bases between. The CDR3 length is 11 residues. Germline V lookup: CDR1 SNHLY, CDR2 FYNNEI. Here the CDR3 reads CASSRKGAQYF. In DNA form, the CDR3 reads TGTGCCAGCAGTCGGAAGGGGGCCCAGTACTTC.

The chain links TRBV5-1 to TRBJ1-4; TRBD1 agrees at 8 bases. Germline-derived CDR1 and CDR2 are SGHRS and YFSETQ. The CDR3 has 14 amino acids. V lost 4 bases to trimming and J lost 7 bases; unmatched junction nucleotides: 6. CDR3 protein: CASSPTGAGEKLFF. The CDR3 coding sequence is TGCGCCAGCAGCCCGACAGGGGCCGGTGAAAAACTGTTTTTT.

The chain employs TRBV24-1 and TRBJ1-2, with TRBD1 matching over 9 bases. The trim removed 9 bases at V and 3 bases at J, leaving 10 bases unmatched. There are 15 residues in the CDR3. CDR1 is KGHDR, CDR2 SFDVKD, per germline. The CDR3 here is CATSRGQGKDYGYTF. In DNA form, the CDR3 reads TGTGCCACCTCGCGTGGACAGGGGAAGGACTATGGCTACACCTTC.

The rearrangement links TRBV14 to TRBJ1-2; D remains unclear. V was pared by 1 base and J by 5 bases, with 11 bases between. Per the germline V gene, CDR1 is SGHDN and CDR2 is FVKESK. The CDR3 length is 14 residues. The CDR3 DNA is TGTGCCAGCAGCCAAGGAGGGTTCGGGTATGGCTACACCTTC. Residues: CASSQGGFGYGYTF.

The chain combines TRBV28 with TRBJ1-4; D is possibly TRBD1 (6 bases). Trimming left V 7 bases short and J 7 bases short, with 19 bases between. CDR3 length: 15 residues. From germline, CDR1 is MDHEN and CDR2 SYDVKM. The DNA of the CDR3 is TGTGCCAGCAAGAACGTAAGGGGGTTCGGTGAAAAACTGTTTTTT. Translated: CASKNVRGFGEKLFF.

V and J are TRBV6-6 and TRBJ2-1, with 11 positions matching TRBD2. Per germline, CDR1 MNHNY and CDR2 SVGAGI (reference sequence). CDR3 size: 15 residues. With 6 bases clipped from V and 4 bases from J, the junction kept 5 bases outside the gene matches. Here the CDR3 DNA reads TGTGCCAGCAGACCGGGACTAGCGGAGTACAATGAGCAGTTCTTC. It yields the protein CASRPGLAEYNEQFF.

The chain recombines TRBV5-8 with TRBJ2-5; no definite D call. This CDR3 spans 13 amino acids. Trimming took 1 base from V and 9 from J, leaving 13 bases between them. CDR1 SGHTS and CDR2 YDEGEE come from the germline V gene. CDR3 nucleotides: TGTGCCAGCAGCTTGTCTAGGCGTTGGGCCCAGTACTTC. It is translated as CASSLSRRWAQYF. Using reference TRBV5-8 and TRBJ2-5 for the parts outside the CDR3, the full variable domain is EAGVTQSPTHLIKTRGQQATLRCSPISGHTSVYWYQQALGLGLQFLLWYDEGEERNRGNFPPRFSGRQFPNYSSELNVNALELEDSALYLCASSLSRRWAQYFGPGTRLLVL.

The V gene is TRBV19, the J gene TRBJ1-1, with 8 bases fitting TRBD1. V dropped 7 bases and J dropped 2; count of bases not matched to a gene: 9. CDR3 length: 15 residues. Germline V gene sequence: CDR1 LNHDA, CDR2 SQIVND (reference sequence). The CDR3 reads CASTLGRGLNTEAFF. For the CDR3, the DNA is TGTGCCAGTACCCTAGGCAGGGGGCTTAACACTGAAGCTTTCTTT. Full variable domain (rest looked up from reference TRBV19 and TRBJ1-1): DGGITQSPKYLFRKEGQNVTLSCEQNLNHDAMYWYRQDPGQGLRLIYYSQIVNDFQKGDIAEGYSVSREKKESFPLTVTSAQKNPTAFYLCASTLGRGLNTEAFFGQGTRLTVV.

This chain's CDR3 is CASSTTGGWGYTF. CDR3 nucleotides: TGTGCCAGTAGTACTACAGGGGGTTGGGGCTACACCTTC. V and J are TRBV19 and TRBJ1-2, with 8 nucleotides matching TRBD1. Germline CDR1 and CDR2: LNHDA and SQIVND (reference sequence). The CDR3 runs 13 residues. V dropped 4 bases and J dropped 8; count of bases not matched to a gene: 6.

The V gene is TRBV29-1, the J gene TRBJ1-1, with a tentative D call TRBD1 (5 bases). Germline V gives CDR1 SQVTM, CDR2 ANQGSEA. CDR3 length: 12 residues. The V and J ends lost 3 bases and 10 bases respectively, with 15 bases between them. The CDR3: CSVEYGHPGAFF. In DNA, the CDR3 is TGCAGCGTTGAGTACGGACATCCAGGAGCTTTCTTT.

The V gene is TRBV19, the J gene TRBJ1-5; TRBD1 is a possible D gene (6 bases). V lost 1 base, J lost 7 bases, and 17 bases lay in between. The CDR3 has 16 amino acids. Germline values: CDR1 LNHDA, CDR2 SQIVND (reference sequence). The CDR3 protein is CASSIAKRTVQQPQHF. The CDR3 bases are TGTGCCAGTAGTATAGCCAAGAGGACAGTCCAACAGCCCCAGCATTTT. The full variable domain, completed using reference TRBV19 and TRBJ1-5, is DGGITQSPKYLFRKEGQNVTLSCEQNLNHDAMYWYRQDPGQGLRLIYYSQIVNDFQKGDIAEGYSVSREKKESFPLTVTSAQKNPTAFYLCASSIAKRTVQQPQHFGDGTRLSIL.

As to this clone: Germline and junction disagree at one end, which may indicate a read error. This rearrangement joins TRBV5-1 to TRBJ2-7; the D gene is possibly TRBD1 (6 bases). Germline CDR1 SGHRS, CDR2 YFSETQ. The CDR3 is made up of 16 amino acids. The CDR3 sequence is CASSLASRGWTEVRHF. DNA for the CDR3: TGCGCCAGCAGCTTGGCCTCTAGGGGATGGACAGAAGTTCGGCACTTC. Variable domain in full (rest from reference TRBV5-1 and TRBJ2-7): KAGVTQTPRYLIKTRGQQVTLSCSPISGHRSVSWYQQTPGQGLQFLFEYFSETQRNKGNFPGRFSGRQFSNSRSEMNVSTLELGDSALYLCASSLASRGWTEVRHFGPGTRLTVT.

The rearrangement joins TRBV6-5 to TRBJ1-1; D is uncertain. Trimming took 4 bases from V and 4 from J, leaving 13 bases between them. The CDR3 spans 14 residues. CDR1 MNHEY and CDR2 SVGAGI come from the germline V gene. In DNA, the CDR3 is TGTGCCAGCAGTTCCCGCAACCTAATCACTGAAGCTTTCTTT. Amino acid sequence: CASSSRNLITEAFF.

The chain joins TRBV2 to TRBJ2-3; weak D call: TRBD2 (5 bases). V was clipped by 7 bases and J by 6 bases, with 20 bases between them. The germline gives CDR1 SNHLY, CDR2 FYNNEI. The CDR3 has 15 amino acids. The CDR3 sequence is CASTYGPITGDTQYF. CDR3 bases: TGTGCCAGCACTTACGGCCCGATCACGGGGGATACGCAGTATTTT.